Below, 10 T cell receptor beta chains from the same sample are listed, as sequenced in a study of vaccination effects on CD4 cells after COVID-19 (dated by TCRdb to between 2021 and 2024). Receptors were amplified or captured by the immunoSEQ multiplex PCR assay. As stored in TCRdb, this immuneACCESS dataset retains in-frame rearrangements with V and J assigned. A fraction of the clones does not appear; measured against another copy, unresolved V genes explain less than half of the discrepancy, and the remainder lacks a known reason. The sample has roughly 35,000 clones on record, around three quarters of them singletons. Jointly, the top ten make up around 30% of the sample. In the ViraFEST assay, PBMC were stimulated with viral peptide pools, and TCR sequencing was then used to find antigen-specific CD4+ T cell clonotypes based on their expansion. After more than nine days of culture, CD4+ T cells were isolated with the EasySep CD4+ T cell isolation kit. None of the healthy vaccine recipients had a prior SARS-CoV-2 infection, which was confirmed by nucleocapsid antibody tests that came back negative both before and after vaccination.

These receptors have no known antigen. This sample comprised CD4+ T cells from PBMCs cultured with HCoV-OC43 spike peptides, obtained before COVID-19 vaccination. Per the publication, the cell subset or site label means: HCoV-OC43 spike overlapping peptide pool stimulation. These TCRs come from a human donor who received a COVID-19 vaccine.

The chain joins TRBV2 to TRBJ2-5, with D perhaps matching TRBD1 (6 bases). V was trimmed by 4 bases and J by 4 bases, leaving 10 bases between them. Germline V gene sequence: CDR1 SNHLY, CDR2 FYNNEI. CDR3 length: 13 amino acids. The CDR3 DNA reads as TGTGCCAGCAGTGGGGTAGGGGGAGAGACCCAGTACTTC. Its protein product is CASSGVGGETQYF.

The chain has TRBV5-4 and TRBJ2-1, with 7 bases that match TRBD2. The CDR3 length is 15 residues. The V segment lost 0 bases and the J segment 4 bases; nucleotides outside the gene matches: 4. Germline V CDR1 and CDR2: SGHNT, YYREEE (reference sequence). The CDR3 is CASSLASGVYNEQFF. The DNA of the CDR3 is TGTGCCAGCAGCTTGGCTAGCGGAGTTTACAATGAGCAGTTCTTC.

The CDR3 region has the DNA TGTGCCAGCAGTGATCAGACAGGGCCCAGGGGAATTTTCTTT. This sequence encodes CASSDQTGPRGIFF. J is TRBJ1-1 and V is TRBV25-1, with TRBD1 matching over 7 bases. The V gene end was trimmed by 3 bases and the J gene end by 13 bases; junction bases not matched to a gene: 14. CDR1 MGHDK and CDR2 SYGVNS come from the germline V gene. This CDR3 has 14 amino acids.

J is TRBJ1-6 and V is TRBV6-4; tentatively, D is TRBD1 (6 bases). CDR3 length equals 16 residues. The germline V gene encodes CDR1 MRHNA and CDR2 SNTAGT. V was pared by 6 bases and J by 0 bases, with 12 bases between. This CDR3 reads CASSGTGSSYNSPLHF. As DNA, the CDR3 is TGTGCCAGCAGCGGAACAGGGAGCTCCTATAATTCACCCCTCCACTTT.

The J gene is TRBJ2-3, the V gene TRBV6-1; tentative D call: TRBD2 (6 bases). Germline assignment: CDR1 MNHNS and CDR2 SASEGT. The V end was cut by 4 bases, the J end by 3 bases, with 17 bases between. This CDR3 is built from 16 residues. The CDR3 sequence is CASSGLEGAGTDTQYF. DNA for the CDR3: TGTGCCAGCAGTGGCCTTGAGGGTGCGGGAACAGATACGCAGTATTTT.

The chain carries TRBV11-3 and TRBJ2-3; TRBD1 is a possible D gene (5 bases). Germline CDR1 reads SGHNT; CDR2 reads YENEEA. This CDR3 region has 13 residues. V dropped 1 base and J dropped 5 bases, with 7 bases sitting between them. The CDR3 here is CASSLGQGDTQYF. CDR3 DNA: TGTGCCAGCAGCTTAGGGCAGGGAGATACGCAGTATTTT. Variable domain in full (rest from reference TRBV11-3 and TRBJ2-3): EAGVVQSPRYKIIEKKQPVAFWCNPISGHNTLYWYLQNLGQGPELLIRYENEEAVDDSQLPKDRFSAERLKGVDSTLKIQPAELGDSAVYLCASSLGQGDTQYFGPGTRLTVL.

J is TRBJ2-7 and V is TRBV28; 8 bases match TRBD2. CDR1 MDHEN and CDR2 SYDVKM come from the germline V gene. V shed 6 bases and J 5 bases; nucleotides not matched to a gene: 12. This CDR3 is 15 amino acids long. The CDR3 sequence is CASSPGGFSTHEQYF. CDR3 sequence (DNA): TGTGCCAGCAGCCCGGGGGGGTTTTCTACCCACGAGCAGTACTTC.

Only one count was recorded for this clone. This chain joins TRBV7-9 and TRBJ2-3, with D possibly being TRBD1 (6 bases). The CDR3 is 13 amino acids. Germline CDR1 and CDR2: SEHNR and FQNEAQ (reference sequence). Deletions cut 3 bases from V and 6 bases from J, with 10 bases between. CDR3: CASSFTGSDTQYF. CDR3 DNA sequence: TGTGCCAGCAGCTTCACAGGGTCCGATACGCAGTATTTT.

The chain employs TRBV5-1 and TRBJ1-4; tentatively, D is TRBD1 (6 bases). Per germline, CDR1 SGHRS and CDR2 YFSETQ. This CDR3 has 16 residues. Trimming stripped 4 bases from V and 2 bases from J, with 15 bases between. This CDR3 reads CASSIQGRGTNEKLFF. In nucleotides, the CDR3 is TGCGCCAGCAGCATACAGGGAAGGGGGACTAATGAAAAACTGTTTTTT.

About this clone: The same CDR3 can be traced to other DNA sequences in this sample. This chain links TRBV6-5 with TRBJ1-3; D gene ambiguous. V was clipped by 6 bases and J by 1 base, with 4 bases between them. The V gene's germline CDR1 is MNHEY and CDR2 SVGAGI. The CDR3 has 12 amino acids. CDR3: CASRGSGNTIYF. In DNA, the CDR3 is TGTGCCAGCAGGGGATCTGGAAACACCATATATTTT.